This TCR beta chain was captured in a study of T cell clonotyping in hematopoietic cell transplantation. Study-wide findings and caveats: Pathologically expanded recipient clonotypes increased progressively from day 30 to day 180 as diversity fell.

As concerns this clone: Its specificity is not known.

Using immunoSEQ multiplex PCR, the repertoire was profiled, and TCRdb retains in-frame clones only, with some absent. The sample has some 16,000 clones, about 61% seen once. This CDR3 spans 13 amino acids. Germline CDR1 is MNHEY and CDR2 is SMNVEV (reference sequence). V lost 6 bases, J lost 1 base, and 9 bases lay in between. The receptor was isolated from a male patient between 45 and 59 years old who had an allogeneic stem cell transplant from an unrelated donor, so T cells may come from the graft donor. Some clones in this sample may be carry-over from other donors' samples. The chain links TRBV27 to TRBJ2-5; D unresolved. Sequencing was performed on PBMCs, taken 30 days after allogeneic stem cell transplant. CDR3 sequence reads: CASRKVAQETQYF. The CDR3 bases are TGTGCCAGCAGGAAGGTTGCCCAAGAGACCCAGTACTTC.